This T cell receptor beta chain was identified during a study of blood T cell repertoires in COVID-19 (dated by TCRdb to 2018 to 2020). Study-wide context: Samples from collaborators originated in the United States, Italy and Spain and spanned both the acute and convalescent phases of COVID-19. The material from the prospective study consisted of cDNA or gDNA derived from T cells, B-cell-depleted T cells, or PBMCs. Subjects who had been exposed to COVID-19, were actively infected with it, or had recovered from it provided the deeply sampled blood TCRbeta repertoires that made up the dataset. A freely available public database, intended as a resource for researchers studying the immune response to SARS-CoV-2, is where the repertoires were released. Samples came from the ongoing ImmuneRACE study (first 160 participants) plus 1,254 subjects from 6 global collaborators. Sample metadata almost always included a de-identified subject ID, COVID-19 status, age in years and sex. Where available, HLA class I and class II types were taken from metadata supplied by the sample provider and were not determined by assay-based typing.

Results and caveats for the whole study, not just this receptor: The amount of clinical and demographic metadata varied by source and participant and was provided uncurated.

As for this clone: Its antigen has not been determined. Base qualities were left out, and no much larger clone turns up one base away.

Whole blood was collected in K2EDTA tubes by collaborating institutions according to the institutions' own protocols. For TCRbeta analysis, collaborators shipped samples as frozen whole blood, isolated PBMCs, or DNA extracted from either of those sample types. The immunoSEQ Assay, a bias-controlled multiplex PCR, was used to amplify TCRbeta CDR3 regions from genomic DNA. The authors' pipeline ran thus. Within the assay, amplification of reference gene primers was used to estimate how many nucleated cells each sample contained. Sequence reads were collapsed and filtered to measure the absolute abundance of every unique TCRbeta CDR3 rearrangement. For each sample, productive Simpson clonality was calculated as the square root of Simpson's diversity index over productive rearrangements. TCRdb took over this immuneACCESS table, retaining in-frame rearrangements with V and J assigned. Such tables are incomplete; in checked studies, under half of the missing clones stem from an unresolved V gene, and the remainder is unexplained. The DNA was the basis for D and trimming; V, J and clone size are from that table. The sample yields tens of thousands of clones; over 75% were counted once. The ten top clones hold roughly 45% of the sample.

Spanning cysteine to phenylalanine, the CDR3 consists of 14 amino acids. Here the CDR3 DNA is all that survives: 42 bases in frame from base 1. V gives up 5 bases and J gives up 7 bases, and the segment between their germline ends measures 17 bases. From the germline V gene (reference sequence), CDR1 is LNHDA and CDR2 is SQIVND. The rearrangement combines TRBV19 with TRBJ1-1, with TRBD1 as a weak D call on 6 bases. The sample taken for sequencing was peripheral blood. The clonotype comes from a human donor in a cohort sampled during active COVID-19. The sequenced DNA: TGTGCCAGTAGTTCTATGGCAGGGGAGGGTGAAGCTTTCTTT. It translates as CASSSMAGEGEAFF.